This T cell receptor (beta chain) appears in the sequencing data of a study of blood T cell repertoires in COVID-19. Turning to the study itself: Material from acute and convalescent COVID-19 was sourced from the United States, Italy and Spain. The cDNA or gDNA used as material had been derived from T cells, B-cell-depleted T cells, or PBMCs.

The CDR3 totals 13 residues. The germline V and J ends were trimmed by 9 bases and 5 bases, with 18 bases remaining between them. The repertoire was sequenced with immunoSEQ multiplex PCR; TCRdb's copy has only in-frame clones and lacks some. The sample has under 250,000 clones, approximately 84% seen once. The sequencing sample was made of PBMCs or T cells enriched from blood (not recorded which). The TCR comes from a man between 60 and 75 years old who had recovered from COVID-19. The chain combines TRBV5-3 with TRBJ2-7; tentatively, D is TRBD2 (5 bases). TRBV5-3 is an ORF for which the function is uncertain. CDR3 loop: CATARGFWDEQYF. CDR3 sequence (DNA): TGTGCCACTGCCCGGGGTTTTTGGGACGAGCAGTACTTC.